The 22 T cell receptor beta chains presented below share a single source sample, sequenced in a study of PD-L1 blockade in urothelial cancer. Time point reported: peripheral blood 6 weeks after treatment start. Repertoires were generated with immunoSEQ multiplex PCR, while TCRdb's copy carries only in-frame clones and drops some. The sample has more than 40,000 clones; 83% are singletons. Sequencing used PBMCs, obtained around atezolizumab (anti-PD-L1) treatment. Source of these receptors: a man aged 55 to 70 with urothelial cancer.

For the CDR3, the DNA is TGTGCCAGCAGCTTGGACAATAATGAGCAGTTCTTC. This translates into CASSLDNNEQFF. This sequence joins TRBV5-8 and TRBJ2-1, with D hard to call. Germline V gene sequence: CDR1 SGHTS, CDR2 YDEGEE. The CDR3 is made up of 12 amino acids. V lost 0 bases, J lost 7 bases, and 5 bases lay in between.

The chain uses TRBV27 and TRBJ2-2; maybe TRBD2 (5 bases). V was cut by 6 bases and J by 0 bases, with 5 bases left in between. From germline, CDR1 is MNHEY and CDR2 SMNVEV (reference sequence). The CDR3 loop spans 13 amino acids. In DNA, the CDR3 is TGTGCCAGCAGGGACTCGAACACCGGGGAGCTGTTTTTT. This codes for CASRDSNTGELFF.

V and J are TRBV19 and TRBJ2-3, with D possibly being TRBD2 (7 bases). CDR1 and CDR2 from the germline V gene are LNHDA and SQIVND (reference sequence). Trimming pared 6 bases from V and 4 bases from J, leaving 17 bases between. This CDR3 is 15 amino acids long. This CDR3 reads CASSKGGGQADTQYF. CDR3 nucleotide sequence: TGTGCCAGTAGCAAGGGAGGGGGGCAAGCAGATACGCAGTATTTT.

This clone was seen more than once but under ten times. The chain recombines TRBV4-1 with TRBJ2-2; 9 positions match TRBD2. The CDR3 runs to 20 residues. The V gene end was trimmed by 0 bases and the J gene end by 2 bases; junction bases not matched to a gene: 13. In germline, CDR1 is MGHRA, CDR2 YSYEKL. CDR3 protein: CASSQEVPLSSGINTGELFF. CDR3 sequence (DNA): TGCGCCAGCAGCCAAGAAGTCCCACTTTCTAGCGGGATTAACACCGGGGAGCTGTTTTTT.

The V and J genes are TRBV4-1 and TRBJ2-2, with 7 bases fitting TRBD2. The germline gives CDR1 MGHRA, CDR2 YSYEKL. CDR3 length: 15 amino acids. The V segment lost 2 bases and the J segment 6 bases; nucleotides outside the gene matches: 6. The CDR3 sequence: CASSQRQGGAGELFF. The DNA of the CDR3 is TGCGCCAGCAGCCAAAGGCAGGGAGGGGCCGGGGAGCTGTTTTTT.

The rearrangement links TRBV28 to TRBJ2-5, with TRBD2 as a possible D gene (6 bases). This CDR3 is built from 14 residues. Trimming left V 6 bases short and J 1 base short, with 12 bases between. Germline lookup yields CDR1 MDHEN and CDR2 SYDVKM. DNA for the CDR3: TGTGCCAGCAGCGCGCGGGAAACCCAAGAGACCCAGTACTTC. Translated: CASSARETQETQYF.

The chain joins TRBV4-2 to TRBJ1-1; 8 nucleotides match TRBD1. The length of the CDR3 is 17 residues. The V gene end was trimmed by 0 bases and the J gene end by 1 base; junction bases not matched to a gene: 7. CDR1 is LGHNA, CDR2 YNFKEQ, per germline. DNA for the CDR3: TGTGCCAGCAGCCAAGATGCGGCAGGGGGCCGGAACACTGAAGCTTTCTTT. The encoded protein is CASSQDAAGGRNTEAFF.

The chain uses TRBV7-2 and TRBJ2-3, with 8 bases identical to TRBD2. The CDR3 has 18 amino acids. The V gene end was trimmed by 1 base and the J gene end by 2 bases; junction bases not matched to a gene: 11. Germline CDR1 reads SGHTA; CDR2 reads FQGNSA. CDR3 in DNA: TGTGCCAGCAGCTTAGTTGGTATCCGGGGGGGTACCACAGATACGCAGTATTTT. Its protein is CASSLVGIRGGTTDTQYF. The whole variable domain, remainder taken from reference TRBV7-2 and TRBJ2-3, is GAGVSQSPSNKVTEKGKDVELRCDPISGHTALYWYRQSLGQGLEFLIYFQGNSAPDKSGLPSDRFSAERTGGSVSTLTIQRTQQEDSAVYLCASSLVGIRGGTTDTQYFGPGTRLTVL.

The chain recombines TRBV28 with TRBJ2-1, with 12 bases identical to TRBD2. The V gene's germline CDR1 is MDHEN and CDR2 SYDVKM. The V segment lost 2 bases and the J segment 10 bases; nucleotides outside the gene matches: 6. The CDR3 runs to 15 residues. CDR3 protein: CASSLGTSGSGEQFF. Written as DNA, the CDR3 is TGTGCCAGCAGTTTAGGGACTAGCGGGTCAGGGGAGCAGTTCTTC.

The chain uses TRBV4-1 and TRBJ2-7; TRBD2 agrees at 11 bases. Germline lookup yields CDR1 MGHRA and CDR2 YSYEKL. This CDR3 has 15 amino acids. Trimming cost V 2 bases and J 4 bases; bases outside gene matches: 4. This CDR3 is CASSQIAGGPYEQYF. CDR3 nucleotide sequence: TGCGCCAGCAGCCAAATAGCGGGGGGGCCTTACGAGCAGTACTTC.

V and J are TRBV18 and TRBJ2-7; 7 positions agree with TRBD1. The CDR3 extends over 16 amino acids. Germline loops: CDR1 KGHSH, CDR2 LQKENI. V was clipped by 3 bases and J by 0 bases; unmatched bases: 8. The CDR3 region is CASSPETGLVSYEQYF. In nucleotides, the CDR3 is TGTGCCAGCTCACCGGAGACAGGGCTAGTCTCCTACGAGCAGTACTTC.

This clone has more than one count but fewer than ten. The J gene is TRBJ1-6, the V gene TRBV7-2; D may be TRBD1 (6 bases). Deletions cut 3 bases from V and 5 bases from J, with 8 bases between. Germline lookup yields CDR1 SGHTA and CDR2 FQGNSA. The length of the CDR3 is 14 residues. The CDR3 DNA is TGTGCCAGCAGCTTGACAGGAGATAATTCACCCCTCCACTTT. Its translation: CASSLTGDNSPLHF.

This chain uses TRBV12-5 with TRBJ2-1, with 8 bases that match TRBD2. Germline assignment: CDR1 LGHNT and CDR2 FRNRAP. J gave up 6 bases and V 3 bases, and 1 base lay outside the gene matches. The CDR3 runs to 13 residues. The CDR3 is CASGFAGGNEQFF. CDR3 bases: TGTGCTAGTGGTTTTGCGGGAGGCAATGAGCAGTTCTTC.

V and J are TRBV9 and TRBJ1-2; D is possibly TRBD1 (5 bases). Trimming cost V 2 bases and J 2 bases, with 10 bases left between them. This CDR3 spans 14 amino acids. Per the germline V gene, CDR1 is SGDLS and CDR2 is YYNGEE. The CDR3 DNA reads TGTGCCAGCAGCGTGGGGCAGCTAAACTATGGCTACACCTTC. Its protein product is CASSVGQLNYGYTF.

The chain carries TRBV5-6 and TRBJ2-2, with TRBD1 matching 10 bases. The CDR3 has 15 amino acids. CDR1 SGHDT and CDR2 YYEEEE come from the germline V gene. V lost 4 bases to trimming and J lost 6 bases; unmatched junction nucleotides: 6. The CDR3 spells CASSPGTGDPGELFF. CDR3 coding DNA: TGTGCCAGCAGCCCCGGGACAGGGGATCCCGGGGAGCTGTTTTTT.

The V and J genes are TRBV27 and TRBJ2-7, with D possibly TRBD1 on 6 matching bases. V was cut by 5 bases and J by 4 bases, with 21 bases left in between. Germline V lookup: CDR1 MNHEY, CDR2 SMNVEV (reference sequence). The CDR3 spans 16 residues. CDR3 nucleotides: TGTGCCAGCAGTGGGTGGAAACAGGGACGAGGTTACGAGCAGTACTTC. It yields the protein CASSGWKQGRGYEQYF.

V gene TRBV4-1 combines with J gene TRBJ2-2; possible D gene TRBD2, 6 bases. There are 17 residues in the CDR3. V dropped 0 bases and J dropped 6 bases, with 17 bases sitting between them. CDR1 is MGHRA, CDR2 YSYEKL, per germline. CDR3 protein: CASSQDYPRRGAGELFF. The DNA for the CDR3 is TGCGCCAGCAGCCAAGATTACCCCAGGCGGGGTGCCGGGGAGCTGTTTTTT.

In its sample, this clone was seen a few times. The chain combines TRBV30 with TRBJ1-5, with a weak D call TRBD1 (5 bases). V lost 0 bases and J 2 bases, leaving 8 bases between the germline ends. The CDR3 spans 14 residues. Germline loops: CDR1 GTSNPN, CDR2 SVGIG (reference sequence). CDR3 bases: TGTGCCTGGAGTGTCGGGGGAGGCAATCAGCCCCAGCATTTT. Translation: CAWSVGGGNQPQHF.

The chain joins TRBV19 to TRBJ2-1; 8 bases are a match to TRBD1. The length of the CDR3 is 14 residues. Germline V gives CDR1 LNHDA, CDR2 SQIVND (reference sequence). V was clipped by 6 bases and J by 6 bases; unmatched bases: 7. This chain's CDR3 is CASRDRGTSNEQFF. Here the CDR3 DNA reads TGTGCCAGTAGAGACAGGGGAACATCCAATGAGCAGTTCTTC.

The chain links TRBV7-9 to TRBJ1-5, with D maybe TRBD1 (5 bases). Germline V gives CDR1 SEHNR, CDR2 FQNEAQ (reference sequence). This CDR3 region has 16 residues. Deletions cut 1 base from V and 7 bases from J, with 17 bases between. Here the CDR3 DNA reads TGTGCCAGCAGCTTAGAGGGAGGGGCTTCAGGGCAGCCCCAGCATTTT. Its translation is CASSLEGGASGQPQHF.

This clone was seen once. This chain joins TRBV6-1 and TRBJ1-2; D call uncertain. With 1 base removed from V and 0 bases from J, the gap between germline ends came to 9 bases. The CDR3 covers 15 residues. The V gene's germline CDR1 is MNHNS and CDR2 SASEGT. CDR3 DNA: TGTGCCAGCAGTGAAGTCGGGTACGCTAACTATGGCTACACCTTC. Its protein is CASSEVGYANYGYTF.

This rearrangement joins TRBV28 to TRBJ2-2, with TRBD2 matching 7 bases. Losses at the gene ends were 7 bases for V and 6 bases for J; bases not matched to a gene: 11. This CDR3 is built from 15 residues. Germline assignment: CDR1 MDHEN and CDR2 SYDVKM. CDR3 DNA sequence: TGTGCCAGCATCCGCGGGGGTGAGGTGGCCGGGGAGCTGTTTTTT. Its translation: CASIRGGEVAGELFF. The full variable domain, with the rest looked up from reference TRBV28 and TRBJ2-2, is DVKVTQSSRYLVKRTGEKVFLECVQDMDHENMFWYRQDPGLGLRLIYFSYDVKMKEKGDIPEGYSVSREKKERFSLILESASTNQTSMYLCASIRGGEVAGELFFGEGSRLTVL.